One sample yielded the 32 T cell receptor beta chains listed below, sequenced in a study of beta chain features in type 1 diabetes. Regarding the study as a whole: Across all four CD4+ subsets, people with type 1 diabetes showed modestly shorter TCRB CDR3s.

As every portion of the isolated RNA was reverse transcribed, the sequencing read expressed TCRB transcripts. The data were produced by immunoSEQ multiplex PCR, yet TCRdb's version contains in-frame clones alone and is incomplete. In the table there are a few hundred thousand clones, more than 11% of which are singletons. What these receptors recognize is not known. The sample was naive CD4+ T cells from blood. Source of these receptors: a man aged 25-45 years with type 1 diabetes.

This rearrangement joins TRBV29-1 to TRBJ1-2; 9 positions agree with TRBD1. Per the germline V gene, CDR1 is SQVTM and CDR2 is ANQGSEA. The CDR3 length is 17 residues. V lost 7 bases to trimming and J lost 1 base; unmatched junction nucleotides: 16. The CDR3: CSAFTGTGNRLNYGYTF. DNA for the CDR3: TGCAGCGCGTTCACCGGGACAGGGAATCGCCTTAACTATGGCTACACCTTC.

This clone occurred a few times. The V and J genes are TRBV7-9 and TRBJ2-2; a weak D match, TRBD2 (5 bases). V was shortened by 8 bases and J by 5 bases, with 12 bases between the two germline ends. CDR3 length: 13 amino acids. CDR1 is SEHNR, CDR2 FQNEAQ, per germline (reference sequence). CDR3: CASGSSSTGELFF. The CDR3 DNA sequence: TGTGCCAGCGGCTCTAGCAGTACCGGGGAGCTGTTTTTT.

A few counts support this clone. The chain employs TRBV11-2 and TRBJ1-6, with D possibly being TRBD1 (6 bases). Germline CDR1 and CDR2: SGHAT and FQNNGV. V was pared by 5 bases and J by 7 bases, with 12 bases between. The CDR3 covers 14 residues. In DNA form, the CDR3 reads TGTGCCAGCAGCCGGACAGAGGGGAATTCACCCCTCCACTTT. It encodes CASSRTEGNSPLHF. The full variable domain, completed using reference TRBV11-2 and TRBJ1-6, is EAGVAQSPRYKIIEKRQSVAFWCNPISGHATLYWYQQILGQGPKLLIQFQNNGVVDDSQLPKDRFSAERLKGVDSTLKIQPAKLEDSAVYLCASSRTEGNSPLHFGNGTRLTVT.

This clone was seen more than once but under ten times. CDR3 region: CASSPPGTPYNEQFF. The CDR3 bases are TGTGCCAGCAGCCCCCCCGGGACTCCTTACAATGAGCAGTTCTTC. J is TRBJ2-1 and V is TRBV7-9; TRBD2 is a possible D gene (6 bases). The CDR3 runs 15 residues. Germline V gives CDR1 SEHNR, CDR2 FQNEAQ (reference sequence). Trimming pared 5 bases from V and 4 bases from J, leaving 15 bases between.

This rearrangement joins TRBV15 to TRBJ1-5; possible D gene TRBD1, 6 bases. V shed 5 bases and J shed 0 bases, with 8 bases lying between them. Germline values: CDR1 LNHNV, CDR2 YYDKDF (reference sequence). This CDR3 is 14 amino acids long. CDR3 nucleotide sequence: TGTGCCACCAGCGGGGGGGCTAGCAATCAGCCCCAGCATTTT. Encoded protein: CATSGGASNQPQHF.

This clone was detected a few times. V usage is TRBV2 and J usage is TRBJ2-5, with a tentative D call TRBD2 (5 bases). This CDR3 is 12 amino acids long. Trimming removed 7 bases at V and 6 bases at J, with 12 bases between. The germline V gene has CDR1 SNHLY and CDR2 FYNNEI. This CDR3 is CASNVEVQTQYF. CDR3 coding DNA: TGTGCCAGCAACGTGGAGGTCCAGACCCAGTACTTC.

This clone was found a few times. J is TRBJ1-1 and V is TRBV2; 8 bases fit TRBD1. The CDR3 spans 12 residues. J was trimmed by 10 bases and V by 6 bases; bases with no gene match: 7. Germline CDR1 SNHLY, CDR2 FYNNEI. CDR3 sequence: CASSEDREGAFF. As DNA, the CDR3 is TGTGCCAGCAGCGAGGACAGGGAGGGAGCTTTCTTT.

The CDR3 DNA reads TGTGCCAGCAACCCCCAAGGGGGAGTAACCGGGGAGCTGTTTTTT. Translating gives CASNPQGGVTGELFF. The chain uses TRBV2 and TRBJ2-2; D perhaps matches TRBD1 (6 bases). Germline loops: CDR1 SNHLY, CDR2 FYNNEI. The CDR3 runs 15 residues. V lost 7 bases to trimming and J lost 5 bases, with 17 bases between them.

The table lists this clone with a few counts. V is TRBV5-1 and J is TRBJ2-1; D is perhaps TRBD1 (6 bases). The CDR3 loop spans 14 amino acids. The V gene lost 0 bases and the J gene lost 2 bases, with 6 bases spanning the gap. Germline lookup yields CDR1 SGHRS and CDR2 YFSETQ. CDR3 DNA sequence: TGCGCCAGCAGCTTGGGGGACACCTACAATGAGCAGTTCTTC. Translation gives CASSLGDTYNEQFF.

The rearrangement links TRBV2 to TRBJ1-5; 7 bases align to TRBD1. Trimming cost V 5 bases and J 9 bases; bases outside gene matches: 10. This CDR3 has 14 amino acids. Germline lookup yields CDR1 SNHLY and CDR2 FYNNEI. The CDR3 loop reads CASSQTGDRGPQHF. The CDR3, as DNA: TGTGCCAGCAGTCAAACAGGGGACCGGGGGCCCCAGCATTTT. Supplemented by reference TRBV2 and TRBJ1-5, the full variable domain reads EPEVTQTPSHQVTQMGQEVILRCVPISNHLYFYWYRQILGQKVEFLVSFYNNEISEKSEIFDDQFSVERPDGSNFTLKIRSTKLEDSAMYFCASSQTGDRGPQHFGDGTRLSIL.

The chain couples TRBV5-1 to TRBJ2-3; 13 bases map to TRBD2. Germline CDR1 and CDR2: SGHRS and YFSETQ. This CDR3 is built from 16 residues. Trimming removed 4 bases from V and 4 bases from J; junction bases left unmatched: 6. CDR3: CASSHRLAGGADTQYF. CDR3 DNA: TGCGCCAGCAGCCACCGACTAGCGGGAGGCGCAGATACGCAGTATTTT.

This clone was picked up a small number of times. The chain links TRBV27 to TRBJ1-2, with 8 bases aligning to TRBD1. The CDR3 spans 14 residues. Germline assignment: CDR1 MNHEY and CDR2 SMNVEV (reference sequence). J lost 4 bases, V lost 8 bases, and 9 bases had no gene match. CDR3 loop: CASSLGQDVYGYTF. DNA for the CDR3: TGTGCCAGCTCCTTGGGACAGGACGTCTATGGCTACACCTTC.

This clone was found a few times. The rearrangement links TRBV7-9 to TRBJ2-7; D ambiguous. V gave up 7 bases and J gave up 6 bases, with 10 bases separating them. The germline V gene encodes CDR1 SEHNR and CDR2 FQNEAQ (reference sequence). The CDR3 has 11 residues. Here the CDR3 reads CASTNLVEQYF. CDR3 bases: TGTGCCAGCACCAACTTAGTCGAGCAGTACTTC.

The V gene is TRBV11-2, the J gene TRBJ2-7; no clear D. Trimming shortened V by 3 bases and J by 0 bases, and 9 bases separated the two germline ends. Germline V gene lookup returns CDR1 SGHAT and CDR2 FQNNGV. This CDR3 has 14 amino acids. The CDR3 protein is CASSFYQDSYEQYF. CDR3 DNA: TGTGCCAGCAGCTTTTACCAGGACTCCTACGAGCAGTACTTC.

This clone was detected a few times. The rearrangement links TRBV6-1 to TRBJ1-5; D uncertain. The CDR3 loop spans 15 amino acids. Looked up from germline, CDR1 is MNHNS and CDR2 is SASEGT. V was trimmed by 4 bases and J by 0 bases, leaving 10 bases between them. The CDR3 DNA follows: TGTGCCAGCAGTGTAGAGGGTATTAGCAATCAGCCCCAGCATTTT. Protein: CASSVEGISNQPQHF.

The chain employs TRBV10-3 and TRBJ2-7, with D uncertain. Per germline, CDR1 ENHRY and CDR2 SYGVKD. With 1 base removed from V and 2 bases from J, the gap between germline ends came to 9 bases. The CDR3 is 14 amino acids. The CDR3 nucleotides read TGTGCCATCAGTGAGTACGGGTTTACCTACGAGCAGTACTTC. As protein: CAISEYGFTYEQYF.

This clone was detected a few times. The genes are TRBV6-6 and TRBJ1-5, with 8 bases fitting TRBD1. The CDR3 spans 14 residues. Germline assignment: CDR1 MNHNY and CDR2 SVGAGI (reference sequence). J gave up 5 bases and V 5 bases, and 5 bases lay outside the gene matches. CDR3 residues: CASSGQGKDQPQHF. The CDR3 DNA sequence: TGTGCCAGCAGTGGACAGGGAAAAGATCAGCCCCAGCATTTT.

There are a few counts of this clone. This rearrangement joins TRBV30 to TRBJ2-1; a weak D match, TRBD1 (5 bases). The CDR3 totals 14 residues. Germline-derived CDR1 and CDR2 are GTSNPN and SVGIG (reference sequence). Trimming removed 5 bases at V and 2 bases at J, with 13 bases between. The CDR3 loop is CAWRSMGPYNEQFF. In DNA form, the CDR3 reads TGTGCCTGGCGGTCCATGGGGCCCTACAATGAGCAGTTCTTC. Full variable domain (remainder filled in from reference TRBV30 and TRBJ2-1): SQTIHQWPATLVQPVGSPLSLECTVEGTSNPNLYWYRQAAGRGLQLLFYSVGIGQISSEVPQNLSASRPQDRQFILSSKKLLLSDSGFYLCAWRSMGPYNEQFFGPGTRLTVL.

This clone occurred a few times. The V and J genes are TRBV29-1 and TRBJ2-7; 7 nucleotides match TRBD2. The germline V gene has CDR1 SQVTM and CDR2 ANQGSEA. The CDR3 is made up of 12 amino acids. Trimming removed 7 bases from V and 5 bases from J; junction bases left unmatched: 8. In nucleotides, the CDR3 is TGCAGCGCCGACGGACTAGGGAACGAGCAGTACTTC. As protein: CSADGLGNEQYF.

The V call is TRBV7-6, the J call TRBJ1-3; D remains unclear. The CDR3 runs 13 residues. Germline V gene lookup returns CDR1 SGHVS and CDR2 FNYEAQ. The V and J ends lost 5 bases and 4 bases respectively, with 9 bases between them. The CDR3 spells CASSRYLGNTIYF. CDR3 nucleotides: TGTGCCAGCAGCCGGTACCTCGGAAACACCATATATTTT.

The chain is built from TRBV18 and TRBJ2-1; D gene uncertain. Germline V lookup: CDR1 KGHSH, CDR2 LQKENI. V lost 3 bases, J lost 3 bases, and 9 bases lay in between. This CDR3 has 14 amino acids. Here the CDR3 DNA reads TGTGCCAGCTCACCGTCTATACTCTACAATGAGCAGTTCTTC. It codes for CASSPSILYNEQFF.

Turning to this clone: The same CDR3 is also encoded by other DNA sequences in this sample. The rearrangement uses TRBV11-2 and TRBJ2-3; a possible D gene is TRBD2 (7 bases). This CDR3 contains 15 residues. V lost 2 bases to trimming and J lost 0 bases, with 9 bases between them. Germline values: CDR1 SGHAT, CDR2 FQNNGV. CDR3 bases: TGTGCCAGCAGCTTATCGGGGGGCAGCACAGATACGCAGTATTTT. This gives the protein CASSLSGGSTDTQYF.

V gene TRBV5-4 combines with J gene TRBJ1-1, with D possibly being TRBD1 (5 bases). The CDR3 runs 15 residues. CDR1 SGHNT and CDR2 YYREEE come from the germline V gene (reference sequence). V lost 4 bases, J lost 0 bases, and 13 bases lay in between. CDR3 nucleotide sequence: TGTGCCAGCAGCCTACCTCAGGGCCTGAACACTGAAGCTTTCTTT. Its translation: CASSLPQGLNTEAFF.

The rearrangement joins TRBV12-5 to TRBJ1-4, with 10 bases aligning to TRBD1. CDR3 length equals 14 residues. Germline CDR1 and CDR2: LGHNT and FRNRAP. With V trimmed by 6 bases and J by 8 bases, 6 bases remained unmatched. The CDR3 sequence: CASGSGTGEEKLFF. DNA of the CDR3: TGTGCTAGTGGATCCGGGACAGGGGAAGAAAAACTGTTTTTT. Complete variable domain (other parts from reference TRBV12-5 and TRBJ1-4): DARVTQTPRHKVTEMGQEVTMRCQPILGHNTVFWYRQTMMQGLELLAYFRNRAPLDDSGMPKDRFSAEMPDATLATLKIQPSEPRDSAVYFCASGSGTGEEKLFFGSGTQLSVL.

V is TRBV5-4 and J is TRBJ2-3; D unresolved. In germline, CDR1 is SGHNT, CDR2 YYREEE (reference sequence). V was trimmed by 0 bases and J by 6 bases, leaving 11 bases between them. The CDR3 sequence is 14 residues long. The CDR3 is CASSLATLRDTQYF. In nucleotides, the CDR3 is TGTGCCAGCAGCTTGGCAACCCTGCGGGATACGCAGTATTTT.

This clone turned up a few times. This chain links TRBV7-9 with TRBJ2-7; a weak D match, TRBD1 (5 bases). The CDR3 covers 13 residues. The germline V gene encodes CDR1 SEHNR and CDR2 FQNEAQ (reference sequence). The ends were cut back, 6 bases at V and 0 bases at J, with 9 bases in the middle. DNA for the CDR3: TGTGCCAGCAGAAAAGACAGCTCCTACGAGCAGTACTTC. Translated, it gives CASRKDSSYEQYF.

This clone was detected only a few times. V gene TRBV29-1 combines with J gene TRBJ2-4; the match to TRBD2 covers 7 bases. Germline CDR1 and CDR2: SQVTM and ANQGSEA. With 7 bases clipped from V and 6 bases from J, the junction kept 6 bases outside the gene matches. The length of the CDR3 is 12 residues. Here the CDR3 reads CSAGGGSNIQYF. The CDR3 DNA follows: TGCAGCGCTGGGGGGGGGTCAAACATTCAGTACTTC.

This clone turned up a few times. The chain employs TRBV5-1 and TRBJ2-5; D possibly corresponds to TRBD1 (6 bases). This CDR3 has 15 amino acids. Germline lookup yields CDR1 SGHRS and CDR2 YFSETQ. Trimming shortened V by 4 bases and J by 5 bases, and 18 bases separated the two germline ends. The CDR3 loop reads CASSVRGQPVETQYF. The CDR3 coding sequence is TGCGCCAGCAGCGTCCGGGGACAACCCGTCGAGACCCAGTACTTC.

This clone appeared a few times. The V and J genes are TRBV11-2 and TRBJ2-2; D remains ambiguous. The CDR3 is made up of 13 amino acids. V was pared by 0 bases and J by 8 bases, with 7 bases between. Germline V lookup: CDR1 SGHAT, CDR2 FQNNGV. CDR3 sequence (DNA): TGTGCCAGCAGCTTAGAAGGCGGTGGGGAGCTGTTTTTT. This gives the protein CASSLEGGGELFF.

J is TRBJ2-5 and V is TRBV7-9, with 9 bases identical to TRBD2. Germline V lookup: CDR1 SEHNR, CDR2 FQNEAQ (reference sequence). The CDR3 sequence is 16 residues long. After removal of 5 bases from V and 5 bases from J, the junction contained 12 bases not matched to a gene. CDR3 DNA sequence: TGTGCCAGCAGCCCGTCGGGCGGGAGGGCCGGGGAGACCCAGTACTTC. Translated: CASSPSGGRAGETQYF.

The chain is built from TRBV7-2 and TRBJ1-1; 7 positions agree with TRBD1. Per the germline V gene, CDR1 is SGHTA and CDR2 is FQGNSA. The CDR3 has 15 residues. The trim removed 5 bases at V and 0 bases at J, leaving 6 bases unmatched. CDR3 in amino acids: CASSPAGGMNTEAFF. The CDR3 DNA reads TGTGCCAGCAGCCCAGCAGGGGGTATGAACACTGAAGCTTTCTTT.

This clone was seen only a few times. V gene TRBV4-1 combines with J gene TRBJ2-5; 11 bases agree with TRBD2. The CDR3 covers 16 residues. Germline trimming cut 4 bases from V and 0 bases from J; bases unmatched to any gene: 4. In germline, CDR1 is MGHRA, CDR2 YSYEKL. Here the CDR3 reads CASSPPGLADQETQYF. As DNA, the CDR3 is TGCGCCAGCAGCCCGCCGGGACTAGCGGACCAAGAGACCCAGTACTTC.